Listed here are 27 T cell receptor beta chains from one sample, sequenced in a study of cytomegalovirus exposure and HLA in healthy donors. Method: immunoSEQ multiplex PCR; TCRdb's copy keeps in-frame clones and lacks some. The repertoire has approximately 82,000 clones, roughly 95% of them found once; the top ten carry 0.69%. The sample comprised PBMCs. The origin of the receptors is a woman younger than 35 in good health and CMV-seronegative.

The chain is built from TRBV5-1 and TRBJ1-2; D is perhaps TRBD1 (6 bases). The length of the CDR3 is 13 residues. V was cut by 0 bases and J by 5 bases, with 8 bases left in between. CDR1 and CDR2 (germline): SGHRS, YFSETQ. For the CDR3, the DNA is TGCGCCAGCAGCTTGGACAGGGAGTATGGCTACACCTTC. It codes for CASSLDREYGYTF.

The chain joins TRBV19 to TRBJ2-1, with 11 bases fitting TRBD2. The CDR3 is 16 amino acids. CDR1 is LNHDA, CDR2 SQIVND, per germline (reference sequence). After removal of 1 base from V and 7 bases from J, the junction contained 6 bases not matched to a gene. The CDR3 reads CASSIVSRLAGNEQFF. The CDR3 DNA follows: TGTGCCAGTAGTATAGTCTCGAGACTAGCGGGGAATGAGCAGTTCTTC.

Only one count was recorded for this clone. The V call is TRBV2, the J call TRBJ2-7; a weak D match, TRBD2 (5 bases). Per germline, CDR1 SNHLY and CDR2 FYNNEI. The V end was cut by 7 bases, the J end by 4 bases, with 11 bases between. This CDR3 is built from 12 residues. This CDR3 is CASTGGQYEQYF. Written as DNA, the CDR3 is TGTGCCAGCACCGGCGGGCAGTACGAGCAGTACTTC.

The V and J genes are TRBV15 and TRBJ2-5; weak D call: TRBD2 (7 bases). Trimming pared 5 bases from V and 5 bases from J, leaving 12 bases between. The CDR3 runs to 13 residues. CDR1 is LNHNV and CDR2 is YYDKDF in the germline V gene (reference sequence). The CDR3 DNA is TGTGCCACCAGCGGGGGGGCCAAGGAGACCCAGTACTTC. Translating gives CATSGGAKETQYF.

The V and J genes are TRBV5-1 and TRBJ1-1; 9 bases line up with TRBD1. Trimming took 4 bases from V and 5 from J; bases not matched to a gene: 9. The CDR3 spans 15 residues. The germline gives CDR1 SGHRS, CDR2 YFSETQ. CDR3 nucleotides: TGCGCCAGCAGCGCCGGACAGGGGCGGGGAACTGAAGCTTTCTTT. Amino acid sequence: CASSAGQGRGTEAFF.

The chain uses TRBV15 and TRBJ2-7; 11 bases match TRBD2. This CDR3 comprises 17 residues. J lost 5 bases, V lost 0 bases, and 9 bases had no gene match. Germline CDR1 is LNHNV and CDR2 is YYDKDF (reference sequence). This chain's CDR3 is CATSRDLPTSGRHEQYF. In DNA form, the CDR3 reads TGTGCCACCAGCAGAGACTTACCAACTAGCGGGAGACACGAGCAGTACTTC.

The V and J genes are TRBV28 and TRBJ2-2; maybe TRBD2 (6 bases). The CDR3 is made up of 15 amino acids. V was cut by 6 bases and J by 0 bases, with 11 bases left in between. Germline CDR1 reads MDHEN; CDR2 reads SYDVKM. The DNA for the CDR3 is TGTGCCAGCAGAGGCGGGACCGCGAACACCGGGGAGCTGTTTTTT. Translation: CASRGGTANTGELFF.

The chain employs TRBV5-6 and TRBJ1-5, with D maybe TRBD1 (5 bases). This CDR3 contains 15 residues. Trimming shortened V by 1 base and J by 3 bases, and 11 bases separated the two germline ends. CDR1 and CDR2 (germline): SGHDT, YYEEEE. The CDR3 DNA reads as TGTGCCAGCAGCTTGTCTTCAGGGAACAATCAGCCCCAGCATTTT. Translated, it gives CASSLSSGNNQPQHF. The full variable domain, rest sourced from reference TRBV5-6 and TRBJ1-5, is DAGVTQSPTHLIKTRGQQVTLRCSPKSGHDTVSWYQQALGQGPQFIFQYYEEEERQRGNFPDRFSGHQFPNYSSELNVNALLLGDSALYLCASSLSSGNNQPQHFGDGTRLSIL.

The rearrangement uses TRBV19 and TRBJ2-6; 7 positions match TRBD1. V was pared by 2 bases and J by 0 bases, with 10 bases of the junction left unmatched. The CDR3 spans 19 residues. Germline lookup yields CDR1 LNHDA and CDR2 SQIVND (reference sequence). CDR3 DNA: TGTGCCAGTAGTATACCCCAGGGGGTTATCCTCTCTGGGGCCAACGTCCTGACTTTC. This encodes CASSIPQGVILSGANVLTF. The full variable domain, rest sourced from reference TRBV19 and TRBJ2-6, is DGGITQSPKYLFRKEGQNVTLSCEQNLNHDAMYWYRQDPGQGLRLIYYSQIVNDFQKGDIAEGYSVSREKKESFPLTVTSAQKNPTAFYLCASSIPQGVILSGANVLTFGAGSRLTVL.

This chain uses TRBV14 with TRBJ2-1, with 8 bases fitting TRBD1. Per germline, CDR1 SGHDN and CDR2 FVKESK. This CDR3 spans 15 amino acids. The V and J ends lost 4 bases and 3 bases, in that order; junction bases with no gene match: 5. In nucleotides, the CDR3 is TGTGCCAGCAGCCTGCCTGGGACAGGCTACAATGAGCAGTTCTTC. Encoded protein: CASSLPGTGYNEQFF.

This chain joins TRBV10-1 and TRBJ2-7; 12 bases map to TRBD2. CDR1 WNHNN and CDR2 SYGVQD come from the germline V gene (reference sequence). V shed 3 bases and J 3 bases; nucleotides not matched to a gene: 3. The CDR3 sequence is 15 residues long. Written as DNA, the CDR3 is TGCGCCAGCAGTGACGGACTAGCGGGGAGCTACGAGCAGTACTTC. Amino acids: CASSDGLAGSYEQYF.

This sequence joins TRBV29-1 and TRBJ2-7, with 8 positions matching TRBD2. Unmatched junction bases numbered 13, after V lost 5 bases and J lost 10 bases. Per germline, CDR1 SQVTM and CDR2 ANQGSEA. CDR3 length: 13 residues. This CDR3 is CSVHGTSRGEQYF. The CDR3 DNA follows: TGCAGCGTTCACGGGACTAGTCGGGGGGAACAGTACTTC.

Worth noting for this clone: Other DNA sequences in this specimen translate into the identical CDR3. V is TRBV30 and J is TRBJ2-3, with D perhaps TRBD1 (6 bases). This CDR3 is 19 amino acids long. The germline gives CDR1 GTSNPN, CDR2 SVGIG (reference sequence). The germline V and J ends were trimmed by 3 bases and 0 bases, with 25 bases remaining between them. The CDR3 is CAWRLHTWARGNSTDTQYF. The CDR3 DNA reads as TGTGCCTGGAGGCTACATACATGGGCGAGGGGGAATAGCACAGATACGCAGTATTTT.

This clone has a single count. This chain connects TRBV27 to TRBJ1-5; no clear D gene. The CDR3 runs 13 residues. V was trimmed by 2 bases and J by 6 bases, leaving 8 bases between them. Germline assignment: CDR1 MNHEY and CDR2 SMNVEV (reference sequence). CDR3 nucleotides: TGTGCCAGCAGTTTAGGCAGACTTCAGCCCCAGCATTTT. It codes for CASSLGRLQPQHF.

This sequence joins TRBV7-9 and TRBJ2-7; unclear D gene. This CDR3 has 15 residues. The V gene lost 2 bases and the J gene lost 6 bases, with 17 bases spanning the gap. The germline V gene encodes CDR1 SEHNR and CDR2 FQNEAQ (reference sequence). This CDR3 is CASSLLSIVEVEQYF. As DNA, the CDR3 is TGTGCCAGCAGCTTATTATCGATTGTTGAGGTCGAGCAGTACTTC.

This clone has at least ten counts. This chain connects TRBV7-8 to TRBJ1-2, with 8 bases matching TRBD1. CDR3 length: 16 residues. Germline values: CDR1 SGHVS, CDR2 FQNEAQ. Trimming cost V 4 bases and J 5 bases; bases outside gene matches: 12. Here the CDR3 DNA reads TGTGCCAGCAGCTCCCACATACAGGGGGTCGGGTATGGCTACACCTTC. It encodes CASSSHIQGVGYGYTF.

As concerns this clone: One junction end does not reproduce the germline sequence, and a read error may be involved. This chain connects TRBV10-3 to TRBJ1-3; tentative D call: TRBD1 (6 bases). The length of the CDR3 is 17 residues. Looked up from germline, CDR1 is ENHRY and CDR2 is SYGVKD. In DNA, the CDR3 is TGTGCCATCAGTGAGTCGCCAGGGGACGCCACTGGGAACACCATATATTTT. Protein sequence: CAISESPGDATGNTIYF.

This sequence joins TRBV4-3 and TRBJ2-7, with unresolved D. Germline V CDR1 and CDR2: LGHNA, YSLEER. This CDR3 region has 14 residues. V lost 3 bases to trimming and J lost 5 bases, with 14 bases between them. CDR3 sequence reads: CASSQTGDPHEQYF. For the CDR3, the DNA is TGCGCCAGCAGCCAGACCGGAGACCCCCACGAGCAGTACTTC.

The chain couples TRBV4-3 to TRBJ2-1; maybe TRBD1 (6 bases). Between the trimmed V and J ends, which lost 0 bases and 8 bases, there was a span of 17 bases. Germline CDR1 and CDR2: LGHNA and YSLEER. The CDR3 contains 16 residues. The CDR3 sequence: CASSQDNPGEFDEQFF. The CDR3 region has the DNA TGCGCCAGCAGCCAAGATAATCCAGGGGAGTTCGATGAGCAGTTCTTC.

This chain joins TRBV19 and TRBJ1-2; 8 bases agree with TRBD1. This CDR3 is 19 amino acids long. Germline V gives CDR1 LNHDA, CDR2 SQIVND (reference sequence). V lost 3 bases, J lost 2 bases, and 17 bases stayed unmatched. The CDR3 region is CASSIERGLGQGRNYGYTF. In nucleotides, the CDR3 is TGTGCCAGTAGTATTGAGCGGGGTCTCGGACAGGGCCGGAACTATGGCTACACCTTC.

V usage is TRBV29-1 and J usage is TRBJ2-5; 13 positions agree with TRBD2. J gave up 2 bases and V 4 bases, and 7 bases lay outside the gene matches. This CDR3 is 16 amino acids long. Germline CDR1 is SQVTM and CDR2 is ANQGSEA. In DNA form, the CDR3 reads TGCAGCGTTGGGGGACTAGCGGGATGGGATCAAGAGACCCAGTACTTC. It codes for CSVGGLAGWDQETQYF.

V gene TRBV29-1 combines with J gene TRBJ2-1; D is perhaps TRBD1 (6 bases). The CDR3 consists of 15 residues. Germline V gene data show CDR1 as SQVTM and CDR2 as ANQGSEA. Trimming stripped 6 bases from V and 1 base from J, with 16 bases between. The CDR3 protein is CSVSGHSISYNEQFF. The CDR3 DNA is TGCAGCGTGTCGGGACATTCAATTTCCTACAATGAGCAGTTCTTC.

V gene TRBV19 combines with J gene TRBJ1-1, with a weak D call TRBD1 (5 bases). The CDR3 covers 15 residues. V was trimmed by 2 bases and J by 8 bases, leaving 18 bases between them. Looked up from germline, CDR1 is LNHDA and CDR2 is SQIVND (reference sequence). Written as DNA, the CDR3 is TGTGCCAGTAGTATAAGGGCTAGGGGTAACGGCGAAGCTTTCTTT. Translated: CASSIRARGNGEAFF.

This chain connects TRBV7-6 to TRBJ2-5; 9 nucleotides match TRBD1. Germline values: CDR1 SGHVS, CDR2 FNYEAQ. This CDR3 is 14 amino acids long. The ends lost 1 base at V and 7 bases at J; junction bases unmatched: 4. The CDR3 protein is CASSLEQGAGTQYF. DNA for the CDR3: TGTGCCAGCAGCTTAGAACAGGGGGCAGGGACCCAGTACTTC. Complete variable domain (other parts from reference TRBV7-6 and TRBJ2-5): GAGVSQSPRYKVTKRGQDVALRCDPISGHVSLYWYRQALGQGPEFLTYFNYEAQQDKSGLPNDRFSAERPEGSISTLTIQRTEQRDSAMYRCASSLEQGAGTQYFGPGTRLLVL.

J is TRBJ2-3 and V is TRBV5-1; a possible D gene is TRBD2 (5 bases). V was pared by 1 base and J by 6 bases, with 12 bases between. The CDR3 runs to 14 residues. CDR1 is SGHRS, CDR2 YFSETQ, per germline. CDR3 protein: CASSLSRTGDTQYF. The CDR3 nucleotides are TGCGCCAGCAGCTTGTCCCGGACGGGGGATACGCAGTATTTT.

This clone has a single count. This rearrangement joins TRBV19 to TRBJ2-2; 11 nucleotides align to TRBD2. Germline V CDR1 and CDR2: LNHDA, SQIVND (reference sequence). CDR3 length: 16 amino acids. V was pared by 3 bases and J by 7 bases, with 7 bases of the junction left unmatched. This CDR3 reads CASSISLAGGSGELFF. DNA for the CDR3: TGTGCCAGTAGTATTAGTCTAGCGGGGGGAAGCGGGGAGCTGTTTTTT.

J is TRBJ2-2 and V is TRBV4-2; 8 bases line up with TRBD1. Trimming took 0 bases from V and 9 from J; bases not matched to a gene: 9. Germline CDR1 reads LGHNA; CDR2 reads YNFKEQ. The CDR3 totals 16 residues. As DNA, the CDR3 is TGTGCCAGCAGCCAAGATCCAACAGGGGGGCAAAGGGAGCTGTTTTTT. Translating gives CASSQDPTGGQRELFF.